One and the same sample provided the 17 T cell receptor beta chains below, sequenced in a study of tumor and adjacent non-tumor tissue in lung cancer (dated by TCRdb to the late 2010s). Libraries were built with multiplex PCR. Sequencer: Illumina HiSeq 2500. TCRbeta libraries were built by three rounds of nested PCR using primers (Table S4), following protocols modified from ARM-PCR. TCRdb reran the public reads through fastp at Q25 and MiXCR, keeping productive beta chains. When rows share a CDR3 protein, they turn into one entry using the most common DNA and genes. Within this sample are about 85,000 distinct CDR3 sequences, with roughly 62% of them counted one time only. The ten largest clonotypes hold roughly 14% of the sample. RNA was isolated from bulk unsorted tissue, and RNA quality was assessed with a NanoDrop ND-1000 and an Agilent 2100. The sequenced sample was lung tumor tissue. The receptors were gathered from a man between 65 and 80 years old with non-small cell lung cancer.

As for this clonotype: Since a much larger clone is just one base distant, this may be a read error. The chain joins TRBV24-1 to TRBJ2-7; TRBD2 is a possible D gene (5 bases). The CDR3 loop spans 12 amino acids. Germline V gene sequence: CDR1 KGHDR, CDR2 SFDVKD. CDR3 DNA sequence: TGTGCCACCGAGGGCCGAAGCTACGAGCGGTACTTC. Protein: CATEGRSYERYF.

This clonotype was seen just once. The chain carries TRBV11-2 and TRBJ2-4; D gene ambiguous. There are 16 residues in the CDR3. Germline V gene lookup returns CDR1 SGHAT and CDR2 FQNNGV. V was clipped by 10 bases and J by 7 bases, with 26 bases between them. The CDR3 here is CANSLGRQGYGNIQYF. Written as DNA, the CDR3 is TGTGCCAACAGTTTAGGTAGACAAGGGTACGGGAACATTCAGTACTTC.

On this clonotype: Compared with germline, one end of the junction differs, possibly owing to a read error. This sequence joins TRBV6-2 or TRBV6-3 and TRBJ2-5; perhaps TRBD1 as D (6 bases). Germline CDR1 is MNHEY and CDR2 is SVGEGT. The CDR3 extends over 14 amino acids. CDR3 nucleotide sequence: TGTGCCAGTACCAACCCGACAGGCCAAGAGAGCCAGTACTTC. It translates to CASTNPTGQESQYF.

About this clonotype itself: It may be a read error: a sequence one base away is much more abundant. The chain recombines TRBV30 with TRBJ1-3; D unresolved. V dropped 0 bases and J dropped 2 bases, with 11 bases sitting between them. The CDR3 is 15 residues long. Per germline, CDR1 GTSNPN and CDR2 SVGIG (reference sequence). CDR3 amino acids: CAWSVGGKTGNTIYF. In DNA, the CDR3 is TGTGCCTGGAGTGTGGGTGGGAAGACTGGAAACACCATATATTTT.

In the case of this clonotype: At one boundary the junction diverges from the germline segment, which might be a read error. The chain combines TRBV4-1 with TRBJ2-7; TRBD2 agrees at 9 bases. Germline V lookup: CDR1 MGHRA, CDR2 YSYEKL. The CDR3 covers 15 residues. CDR3 sequence (DNA): TGCGCCAGCATCCAAGCGACTAGCGGACTCTACGAGCAGTACTTC. It is translated as CASIQATSGLYEQYF.

Concerning this clonotype: At one of its ends the junction is not consistent with the germline gene, which may arise from a read error. The chain carries TRBV11-2 and TRBJ2-2; 8 bases fit TRBD1. The germline V gene encodes CDR1 SGHAT and CDR2 FQNNGV. The CDR3 is 13 residues long. The CDR3 loop is CASSNQGAVELSF. The CDR3 DNA reads TGTGCCAGCAGTAATCAGGGGGCCGTGGAGCTGTCTTTT.

About this clonotype itself: This could be a read error, since a much larger clone is one nucleotide away. The chain recombines TRBV6-6 with TRBJ1-5, with D possibly matching TRBD1 (6 bases). The length of the CDR3 is 15 residues. The V gene's germline CDR1 is MNHNY and CDR2 SVGAGI (reference sequence). CDR3 in amino acids: CASSYLQGTNEPQHF. The CDR3 DNA reads as TGTGCCAGCAGTTACTTACAGGGAACCAATGAGCCCCAGCATTTT.

Remarks on this clonotype: Sequence at one end of the junction differs from germline and may be a read error. The V call is TRBV11-2, the J call TRBJ2-1; D is uncertain. The germline V gene has CDR1 SGHAT and CDR2 FQNNGV. CDR3 length equals 12 residues. This chain's CDR3 is CASRLTRNVQFF. The DNA for the CDR3 is TGTGCGAGCAGATTAACTCGAAATGTACAGTTCTTC.

As for this clonotype: One end of the junction is discordant with germline, which a read error may explain. The chain is built from TRBV14 and TRBJ1-2, with D unclear. Germline lookup yields CDR1 SGHDN and CDR2 FVKESK. This CDR3 is built from 13 residues. Written as DNA, the CDR3 is TGTGTCAGCAGTTTTAGTTGGGGAGATGGCTACACATTC. Translated, it gives CVSSFSWGDGYTF.

A remark on this clonotype: A much larger clone lies a single base off, so this may be a read error. Given the absence of the conserved phenylalanine or tryptophan at the CDR3 end, a read error is likely. This sequence joins TRBV4-1 and TRBJ2-3, with 11 bases fitting TRBD1. The CDR3 has 16 amino acids. Germline assignment: CDR1 MGHRA and CDR2 YSYEKL. J gave up 7 bases and V 1 base, and 7 bases lay outside the gene matches. The CDR3 is CASSQGRTGGLNTQYY. The CDR3 region has the DNA TGCGCCAGCAGCCAAGGTCGGACAGGGGGCTTAAATACGCAGTATTAT.

The chain recombines TRBV6-5 with TRBJ2-4; 9 bases are shared with TRBD1. The length of the CDR3 is 16 residues. Germline V gene sequence: CDR1 MNHEY, CDR2 SVGAGI. CDR3 nucleotide sequence: TGTGTCAGTAGTACCGGACAGGGGTCAGCCAAAAACATTCAGTACTTC. It encodes CVSSTGQGSAKNIQYF.

On this clonotype itself: No conserved phenylalanine or tryptophan ends this CDR3, so it is likely a read error. V and J are TRBV27 and TRBJ2-7, with 8 positions matching TRBD1. CDR1 is MNHEY and CDR2 is SMNVEV in the germline V gene (reference sequence). V was pared by 5 bases and J by 6 bases, with 12 bases of the junction left unmatched. There are 15 residues in the CDR3. CDR3 amino acids: CASSPGQGRLLEQYS. CDR3 in DNA: TGTGCCAGCAGTCCCGGACAGGGACGGCTCCTCGAGCAGTACTCC.

In this sample, this clonotype turned up a few times. Here the CDR3 DNA reads TGTGCCTGGAGTGAAGGACAGGCGACAACTAATGAAAAACTGTTTTTT. It codes for CAWSEGQATTNEKLFF. J is TRBJ1-4 and V is TRBV30; TRBD1 matches 7 bases. CDR3 size: 16 residues. Looked up from germline, CDR1 is GTSNPN and CDR2 is SVGIG (reference sequence). J lost 0 bases, V lost 1 base, and 5 bases had no gene match.

The CDR3 here is CASSPIYRKGSNTEAFF. The DNA of the CDR3 is TGTGCCAGCTCACCTATCTATCGAAAGGGTTCGAACACTGAAGCTTTCTTT. The chain couples TRBV18 to TRBJ1-1; the D is unclear. Germline V gene lookup returns CDR1 KGHSH and CDR2 LQKENI. The CDR3 spans 17 residues. The V and J ends lost 3 bases and 1 base respectively, with 18 bases between them.

This clonotype was found a few times. The V and J genes are TRBV11-3 and TRBJ2-3; D unresolved. CDR3 length equals 14 residues. Deletions cut 3 bases from V and 4 bases from J, with 11 bases between. The germline CDR1 and CDR2 sequences are SGHNT and YENEEA. Here the CDR3 reads CASSLYGPSDTQYF. Here the CDR3 DNA reads TGTGCCAGCAGCTTGTACGGACCGTCAGATACGCAGTATTTT.

This clonotype was seen ten or more times. The rearrangement joins TRBV5-4 to TRBJ2-2, with D possibly TRBD1 on 5 matching bases. V lost 2 bases and J 4 bases, leaving 12 bases between the germline ends. CDR1 SGHNT and CDR2 YYREEE come from the germline V gene (reference sequence). The CDR3 is 15 amino acids. The chain's CDR3 is CASSFFQGSTGELFF. The CDR3 DNA reads as TGTGCCAGCAGCTTTTTTCAGGGCTCCACCGGGGAGCTGTTTTTT. Together with reference TRBV5-4 and TRBJ2-2, the CDR3 gives the full variable domain: ETGVTQSPTHLIKTRGQQVTLRCSSQSGHNTVSWYQQALGQGPQFIFQYYREEENGRGNFPPRFSGLQFPNYSSELNVNALELDDSALYLCASSFFQGSTGELFFGEGSRLTVL.

The V gene is TRBV4-1, the J gene TRBJ2-3; 11 nucleotides align to TRBD2. Germline-derived CDR1 and CDR2 are MGHRA and YSYEKL. V dropped 6 bases and J dropped 3; count of bases not matched to a gene: 8. The CDR3 has 16 amino acids. The CDR3 DNA is TGCGCCAGCAGGATCGCTAGCGGGAGGCTAACAGATACGCAGTATTTT. Translating gives CASRIASGRLTDTQYF.